The clone carrying this T cell receptor (beta chain) showed up many times. Its target is not known. Specified time point: newly diagnosed GD, antithyroid drugs for less than 3 months. RNA isolated from PBMCs was used to make the TCR library. EDTA tubes were used for drawing around 9.7 milliliters of peripheral blood. Investigators prepared the TCR beta libraries by applying iRepertoire HTBI primers and Arm-PCR of CDR3 regions. Original data processing: Identification of gene segments yielded approximately 62 TRBV and about 14 TRBJ across samples. A single record per CDR3 protein comes from TCRdb applying MiXCR to the multiplex PCR reads. TCRdb, not the authors, supplied the V and J calls. The sample shows 300,000 to 450,000 distinct CDR3 sequences, 15% of them seen only once. The sample comes from a study of regulatory T cells in long-lasting Graves disease. Germline V CDR1 and CDR2: SGHRS, YFSETQ. CDR3 length equals 16 residues. Germline trimming cut 0 bases from V and 2 bases from J; bases unmatched to any gene: 5.

Findings and caveats of the study: Persistent disease preferred TRBV28, TRBJ1-2 and TRBJ2-5.

The J gene is TRBJ1-5, the V gene TRBV5-1, with 7 bases aligning to TRBD1. The sequencing used peripheral blood mononuclear cells (PBMCs), collected at new diagnosis, from a patient treated with antithyroid drugs. The origin of this receptor is a female donor with Graves disease. The CDR3 DNA sequence: TGCGCCAGCAGCTTGGATGGGCAGGGGGGCAATCAGCCCCAGCATTTT. Its translation: CASSLDGQGGNQPQHF. Combining the CDR3 with reference TRBV5-1 and TRBJ1-5 gives the whole variable domain KAGVTQTPRYLIKTRGQQVTLSCSPISGHRSVSWYQQTPGQGLQFLFEYFSETQRNKGNFPGRFSGRQFSNSRSEMNVSTLELGDSALYLCASSLDGQGGNQPQHFGDGTRLSIL.